This T cell receptor beta chain comes out of a study of blood T cells in healthy people across ages. Regarding the study as a whole: The fall in TCR beta diversity per million T cells was roughly linear with age.

For the second PCR, which ran for 7 to 11 cycles, a sample-barcoded 5' primer and a J-beta primer mix were used. TCRdb reprocessed the 5' RACE reads with MiXCR, giving one entry per CDR3 protein. The data contain hundreds of thousands of distinct CDR3 sequences, roughly 50% of them seen just once; the ten biggest clones take up 30% to 40%. There are a few counts of this clonotype. Antigen specificity is unknown. Individuals who donated were healthy Caucasians from Russia aged about 6 to 100. PBMCs, at least 6 million per sample, were isolated. V lost 0 bases, J lost 5 bases, and 14 bases lay in between. The germline CDR1 and CDR2 sequences are SGHRS and YFSETQ. This CDR3 has 15 amino acids.

The chain joins TRBV5-1 to TRBJ1-2; D perhaps matches TRBD1 (6 bases). The sequence came from a man in his fifties or sixties in good health. Sequencing input: blood. The CDR3: CASSLVAGDTYGYTF. In DNA, the CDR3 is TGCGCCAGCAGCTTGGTCGCAGGGGATACTTATGGCTACACCTTC.